The 4 T cell receptor beta chains listed next were all sequenced from one sample in a study of CXCR3-negative and CXCR3-positive naive CD8 T cells. All TRB cDNA libraries came from 5' RACE performed with UMI labels. With the 5' RACE reads reprocessed, TCRdb shows one record per CDR3 protein and no DNA. The listing contains over 70,000 distinct CDR3 sequences. Sequenced sample: naive CXCR3- CD8+ T cells from blood. Subset given: CD45RO-CCR7+CD27+CD95- naive CD8+ T cells lacking CXCR3 (TNR3-). The receptors derive from a human donor in good health. Some clones in this sample may be carry-over from other donors' samples.

V gene TRBV24-1 combines with J gene TRBJ2-1; TCRdb proposes TRBD1, but this gene call is untestable without DNA. The CDR3 has 13 amino acids. CDR1 is KGHDR and CDR2 is SFDVKD in the germline V gene. CDR3 loop: CASQDRGYNEQFF.

The chain recombines TRBV10-3 with TRBJ1-1; absent DNA, TCRdb's TRBD1 call cannot be checked. The CDR3 contains 15 residues. CDR1 is ENHRY, CDR2 SYGVKD, per germline. The chain's CDR3 is CAISDSDRVETEAFF.

This rearrangement joins TRBV29-1 to TRBJ1-1. This CDR3 is built from 13 residues. Germline CDR1 and CDR2: SQVTM and ANQGSEA. CDR3 protein: CSVEGALDTEAFF.

This sequence joins TRBV15 and TRBJ2-7; TCRdb's D call of TRBD1 is untestable without DNA. The CDR3 is 18 residues long. The germline gives CDR1 LNHNV, CDR2 YYDKDF (reference sequence). This CDR3 reads CATSRDHGTGARQYEQYF.